This T cell receptor (beta chain) was sequenced during a study of cytomegalovirus exposure and HLA in healthy donors. Study-wide context: Membership in the Caucasian-associated ancestry cluster was found for around 85% of fewer than 450 genotyped donors.

Amplification used 60 Vbeta primers and 13 Jbeta primers. Only in-frame clones appear in the TCRdb table, and some are missing; sequencing was by immunoSEQ multiplex PCR. The table lists 90,000 to 140,000 clones, roughly 80% of them singletons, with around 6.9% in the top ten. This clone was counted between two and nine times. What it binds is unknown. Looked up from germline, CDR1 is SGDLS and CDR2 is YYNGEE. Trimming took 3 bases from V and 6 from J; bases not matched to a gene: 11. This CDR3 has 16 residues. Study outcomes and limitations: In a later analysis, several top co-occurrence clusters appeared linked to parvovirus B19, influenza, CMV and Epstein-Barr virus. In a later analysis, TCR beta V- and J-gene trimming was associated with a missense DCLRE1C variant.

The sequenced material came from PBMCs. The TCR comes from a man under 40 in good health and CMV-seropositive. The chain links TRBV9 to TRBJ1-5, with 8 bases fitting TRBD1. The CDR3 here is CASSGDPGGPLQPQHF. As DNA, the CDR3 is TGTGCCAGCAGCGGCGACCCAGGGGGCCCTCTTCAGCCCCAGCATTTT.